What follows are 21 T cell receptor beta chains derived from one specimen sequenced in a study of regulatory T cells in long-lasting Graves disease. Construction of TCR beta libraries relied on iRepertoire HTBI primers and on Arm-PCR targeting CDR3 regions. In TCRdb, the multiplex PCR reads were re-called with MiXCR into one record per CDR3 protein. Among hundreds of thousands of distinct CDR3 sequences listed, more than 20% were seen once. Indicated time point: persistent/refractory GD, antithyroid drugs over 5 years with positive TRAb. The TCR library was made from RNA that had been extracted from PBMCs in TRIzol. This sample comprised peripheral blood mononuclear cells (PBMCs), obtained when the disease was refractory, from a patient treated with antithyroid drugs. The receptors were gathered from a female donor with Graves disease.

This clonotype was seen a few times. This chain connects TRBV7-8 to TRBJ2-7; no definite D call. Trimming took off 5 bases at V and 5 bases at J, with 10 bases between the two ends. Germline V gene lookup returns CDR1 SGHVS and CDR2 FQNEAQ. CDR3 length: 12 amino acids. DNA of the CDR3: TGTGCCAGCAGCCCCGATTGGCACGAGCAGTACTTC. Translated: CASSPDWHEQYF.

The chain links TRBV27 to TRBJ2-5, with 10 bases fitting TRBD2. Germline CDR1 MNHEY, CDR2 SMNVEV (reference sequence). The CDR3 sequence is 13 residues long. After removal of 6 bases from V and 3 bases from J, the junction contained 1 base not matched to a gene. The CDR3 DNA is TGTGCCAGCAGGCTAGCGGGAGAAGAGACCCAGTACTTC. This encodes CASRLAGEETQYF.

The chain is built from TRBV28 and TRBJ2-1, with D tentatively TRBD2 (6 bases). This CDR3 spans 17 amino acids. Germline V gene lookup returns CDR1 MDHEN and CDR2 SYDVKM. The V end lost 2 bases, the J end lost 0 bases, and 14 bases lay between the germline ends. Here the CDR3 reads CASSLGMAGPSYNEQFF. In DNA form, the CDR3 reads TGTGCCAGCAGTTTAGGTATGGCGGGGCCCTCCTACAATGAGCAGTTCTTC. The full variable domain, in which reference TRBV28 and TRBJ2-1 provide the parts outside the CDR3, is DVKVTQSSRYLVKRTGEKVFLECVQDMDHENMFWYRQDPGLGLRLIYFSYDVKMKEKGDIPEGYSVSREKKERFSLILESASTNQTSMYLCASSLGMAGPSYNEQFFGPGTRLTVL.

The J gene is TRBJ2-1, the V gene TRBV27, with unresolved D. The V gene's germline CDR1 is MNHEY and CDR2 SMNVEV (reference sequence). The CDR3 totals 15 residues. V lost 1 base and J lost 0, with 7 bases in between. Written as DNA, the CDR3 is TGTGCCAGCAGTTTATTGCGTCTCTCCTACAATGAGCAGTTCTTC. It codes for CASSLLRLSYNEQFF.

This clonotype was counted between two and nine times. The chain has TRBV7-6 and TRBJ2-1; perhaps D is TRBD1 or TRBD2 (7 bases each). The germline V gene has CDR1 SGHVS and CDR2 FNYEAQ. V gave up 1 base and J gave up 7 bases, with 14 bases separating them. CDR3 length: 15 residues. The CDR3 is CASSLGQGGRNEQFF. The CDR3 DNA follows: TGTGCCAGCAGCTTAGGACAGGGAGGGAGGAATGAGCAGTTCTTC.

This clonotype occurred many times. The chain links TRBV2 to TRBJ2-5; perhaps TRBD1 as D (5 bases). The V gene's germline CDR1 is SNHLY and CDR2 FYNNEI. Trimming stripped 5 bases from V and 5 bases from J, with 15 bases between. The CDR3 covers 14 residues. The CDR3 DNA reads as TGTGCCAGCAGTCTCACTGGGGCGTGGGAGACCCAGTACTTC. Translated: CASSLTGAWETQYF.

About this clonotype: This may be a read error, as it is one base from a much larger clone. This sequence joins TRBV12-3 or TRBV12-4 and TRBJ1-2, with D hard to call. The CDR3 contains 14 residues. Between the trimmed V and J ends, which lost 5 bases and 0 bases, there was a span of 10 bases. The DNA of the CDR3 is TGTGCCAGCAGTCGCGGCCCTACTAACTATGGCTACACCTTC. Its protein is CASSRGPTNYGYTF.

The CDR3, as DNA: TGTGCCAGCGGGGAGTCCTACGAGCAGTACTTC. As protein: CASGESYEQYF. The chain joins TRBV6-1 to TRBJ2-7; maybe TRBD2 (5 bases). CDR3 size: 11 residues. The germline gives CDR1 MNHNS, CDR2 SASEGT. V was trimmed by 8 bases and J by 1 base, leaving 6 bases between them.

This clonotype was recorded a few times. V usage is TRBV6-1 and J usage is TRBJ1-5, with TRBD1 matching over 8 bases. V was pared by 4 bases and J by 0 bases, with 5 bases of the junction left unmatched. Germline CDR1 and CDR2: MNHNS and SASEGT. The CDR3 covers 16 residues. In nucleotides, the CDR3 is TGTGCCAGCAGTGGAAGGGACAGGAATAGCAATCAGCCCCAGCATTTT. It is translated as CASSGRDRNSNQPQHF.

There are many counts of this clonotype. This sequence joins TRBV12-3 or TRBV12-4 and TRBJ1-1; D not certain. V was trimmed by 3 bases and J by 8 bases, leaving 7 bases between them. The CDR3 is made up of 11 amino acids. The CDR3 bases are TGTGCCAGCAGTTTTGCGGGGGAAGCTTTCTTT. Its protein is CASSFAGEAFF.

V is TRBV6-5 and J is TRBJ2-1, with TRBD2 matching 8 bases. The CDR3 length is 20 residues. Trimming took 2 bases from V and 8 from J; bases not matched to a gene: 23. The germline gives CDR1 MNHEY, CDR2 SVGAGI. Here the CDR3 DNA reads TGTGCCAGCAGTTACCCCCCCGGGGGGAGCGGGAGTTTCAGACTGCATGAGCAGTTCTTC. Translation gives CASSYPPGGSGSFRLHEQFF.

This clonotype showed up just a few times. The chain combines TRBV6-1 with TRBJ2-5; D is perhaps TRBD2 (5 bases). There are 13 residues in the CDR3. Looked up from germline, CDR1 is MNHNS and CDR2 is SASEGT. The V end lost 10 bases, the J end lost 3 bases, and 15 bases lay between the germline ends. The CDR3 loop reads CATGGLAEETQYF. In DNA form, the CDR3 reads TGTGCCACCGGTGGGCTAGCTGAAGAGACCCAGTACTTC.

The CDR3 loop reads CASSSLRGHISNEQFF. CDR3 DNA: TGTGCCAGCAGCTCCCTTCGGGGCCACATTTCCAACGAGCAGTTCTTC. The chain has TRBV7-9 and TRBJ2-1, with D perhaps matching TRBD1 or TRBD2 (5 bases each). The germline CDR1 and CDR2 sequences are SEHNR and FQNEAQ (reference sequence). Trimming shortened V by 4 bases and J by 10 bases, and 23 bases separated the two germline ends. This CDR3 is 16 amino acids long.

This clonotype was picked up a small number of times. The chain recombines TRBV2 with TRBJ2-3; perhaps TRBD2 as D (6 bases). The CDR3 is 13 residues long. V shed 11 bases and J shed 1 base, with 13 bases lying between them. The germline V gene encodes CDR1 SNHLY and CDR2 FYNNEI. The CDR3 nucleotides are TGTGCCCACCGGCCTAGCGGCACAGATACGCAGTATTTT. Residues: CAHRPSGTDTQYF.

The rearrangement uses TRBV29-1 and TRBJ2-7; tentatively, D is TRBD1 or TRBD2 (5 bases each). Germline V gene data show CDR1 as SQVTM and CDR2 as ANQGSEA. V was cut by 7 bases and J by 6 bases, with 22 bases left in between. The length of the CDR3 is 14 residues. CDR3: CSAQWLGDLSEQYF. The DNA of the CDR3 is TGCAGCGCACAGTGGTTAGGGGACCTCTCCGAGCAGTACTTC.

V is TRBV29-1 and J is TRBJ2-7; perhaps TRBD1 as D (6 bases). This CDR3 is built from 13 residues. Germline-derived CDR1 and CDR2 are SQVTM and ANQGSEA. The germline V and J ends were trimmed by 3 bases and 0 bases, with 9 bases remaining between them. Here the CDR3 reads CSVDGDNSYEQYF. CDR3 in DNA: TGCAGCGTTGACGGGGACAACTCCTACGAGCAGTACTTC.

The genes are TRBV7-2 and TRBJ1-5; maybe TRBD1 (5 bases). This CDR3 spans 15 amino acids. Trimming stripped 5 bases from V and 7 bases from J, with 18 bases between. Germline CDR1 reads SGHTA; CDR2 reads FQGNSA. The CDR3 reads CASSQSRDPRQPQHF. The CDR3 DNA is TGTGCCAGCAGCCAAAGCAGGGACCCTAGACAGCCCCAGCATTTT.

This clonotype was seen only a few times. V usage is TRBV6-1 and J usage is TRBJ1-2; 11 bases map to TRBD1. Germline-derived CDR1 and CDR2 are MNHNS and SASEGT. The CDR3 runs to 15 residues. V lost 6 bases to trimming and J lost 4 bases; unmatched junction nucleotides: 7. CDR3 amino acids: CASSPPGTGGYGYTF. The CDR3 bases are TGTGCCAGCAGCCCCCCGGGGACAGGGGGCTATGGCTACACCTTC.

Ten or more counts support this clonotype. V gene TRBV2 combines with J gene TRBJ2-7; TRBD2 aligns across 8 bases. V lost 10 bases and J lost 0; bases outside the gene matches: 5. Germline V gene lookup returns CDR1 SNHLY and CDR2 FYNNEI. The CDR3 is 13 amino acids. CDR3: CATSTSGSYEQYF. The CDR3, as DNA: TGTGCCACCTCTACTAGCGGCTCCTACGAGCAGTACTTC.

This clonotype was seen a few times. V gene TRBV10-3 combines with J gene TRBJ2-2; no reliable D call. Germline V gene data show CDR1 as ENHRY and CDR2 as SYGVKD. The ends were cut back, 4 bases at V and 6 bases at J, with 15 bases in the middle. CDR3 length equals 15 residues. CDR3 DNA sequence: TGTGCCATCAGTGTCCTGGGAAATGTTGCCGGGGAGCTGTTTTTT. Amino acids: CAISVLGNVAGELFF.

The V and J genes are TRBV18 and TRBJ2-7, with D perhaps matching TRBD1 (5 bases). The V end was cut by 1 base, the J end by 5 bases, with 12 bases between. The CDR3 runs 14 residues. Germline V gene lookup returns CDR1 KGHSH and CDR2 LQKENI. The CDR3 spells CASSPRQGIHEQYF. The DNA for the CDR3 is TGTGCCAGCTCACCACGTCAGGGTATCCACGAGCAGTACTTC.